The 11 T cell receptor beta chains below were found in one sample sequenced in a study of OX40 agonist ivuxolimab in advanced cancers. TCRdb keeps only in-frame clones here, not all; method: immunoSEQ multiplex PCR. Here the sample spans over 20,000 clones, around 85% being singletons. Specimen: CD4+ or CD8+ T cells sorted from blood, collected in a trial of the OX40 agonist ivuxolimab. Receptor source: an adult with an advanced solid tumor such as melanoma, head and neck, liver or kidney cancer.

The rearrangement links TRBV5-4 to TRBJ2-5; possible D gene TRBD2, 5 bases. CDR1 SGHNT and CDR2 YYREEE come from the germline V gene (reference sequence). With 0 bases removed from V and 5 bases from J, the gap between germline ends came to 8 bases. The CDR3 runs 13 residues. The CDR3 sequence: CASSLAGVETQYF. The DNA for the CDR3 is TGTGCCAGCAGCTTGGCCGGGGTGGAGACCCAGTACTTC.

The J gene is TRBJ2-7, the V gene TRBV11-2; a possible D gene is TRBD1 (6 bases). V was pared by 4 bases and J by 0 bases, with 16 bases between. The CDR3 has 16 residues. CDR1 is SGHAT, CDR2 FQNNGV, per germline. CDR3 amino acids: CASSSQLGQTSYEQYF. CDR3 sequence (DNA): TGTGCCAGCAGCTCCCAGCTAGGACAGACCTCCTACGAGCAGTACTTC.

The J gene is TRBJ2-7, the V gene TRBV4-1; 13 nucleotides align to TRBD2. This CDR3 contains 19 residues. With V trimmed by 1 base and J by 0 bases, 9 bases remained unmatched. The V gene's germline CDR1 is MGHRA and CDR2 YSYEKL. This CDR3 is CASSQGRLAGGKNSYEQYF. CDR3 nucleotide sequence: TGCGCCAGCAGCCAAGGACGACTAGCGGGAGGAAAAAACTCCTACGAGCAGTACTTC.

This clone was recorded once. The V gene is TRBV9, the J gene TRBJ1-4, with TRBD1 matching over 8 bases. V dropped 4 bases and J dropped 3; count of bases not matched to a gene: 8. The germline V gene has CDR1 SGDLS and CDR2 YYNGEE. CDR3 length: 16 amino acids. The CDR3 sequence is CASSPGGARANEKLFF. The CDR3 bases are TGTGCCAGCAGCCCAGGGGGCGCGAGGGCTAATGAAAAACTGTTTTTT.

Only one count was recorded for this clone. The CDR3 DNA follows: TGTGCCAGCAGGGCCGGCTTGATGAACACTGAAGCTTTCTTT. Translated: CASRAGLMNTEAFF. This chain uses TRBV27 with TRBJ1-1; D is unclear. The CDR3 is 14 residues long. The V gene lost 6 bases and the J gene lost 0 bases, with 11 bases spanning the gap. Germline assignment: CDR1 MNHEY and CDR2 SMNVEV (reference sequence).

The rearrangement links TRBV11-2 to TRBJ1-1; D is ambiguous. The CDR3 is 14 residues long. The germline CDR1 and CDR2 sequences are SGHAT and FQNNGV. Trimming removed 1 base at V and 8 bases at J, with 14 bases between. The CDR3 reads CASSLGLGRLEAFF. The CDR3 DNA is TGTGCCAGCAGCTTAGGGCTAGGACGGTTAGAAGCTTTCTTT.

In this sample, this clone turned up once. The CDR3 nucleotides are TGTGCCAGCAGCTTAGTTTATAGTGAGCAGTTCTTC. Translated: CASSLVYSEQFF. The chain recombines TRBV11-2 with TRBJ2-1; the D is unclear. Trimming removed 1 base at V and 9 bases at J, with 7 bases between. The CDR3 is 12 residues long. Germline CDR1 SGHAT, CDR2 FQNNGV.

The V call is TRBV19, the J call TRBJ1-1; no definite D call. CDR1 is LNHDA and CDR2 is SQIVND in the germline V gene (reference sequence). The CDR3 length is 12 residues. V was clipped by 8 bases and J by 5 bases, with 12 bases between them. CDR3 region: CASLGLRTEAFF. CDR3 nucleotides: TGTGCCAGTTTGGGTTTAAGGACTGAAGCTTTCTTT.

V usage is TRBV29-1 and J usage is TRBJ1-2; D is perhaps TRBD1 (6 bases). This CDR3 is 14 amino acids long. Trimming took off 3 bases at V and 8 bases at J, with 19 bases between the two ends. Germline values: CDR1 SQVTM, CDR2 ANQGSEA. The CDR3 here is CSVDLGAGVRGYTF. The CDR3 DNA sequence: TGCAGCGTTGATTTGGGGGCCGGGGTCCGGGGCTACACCTTC.

The table lists this clone with a few counts. The rearrangement uses TRBV19 and TRBJ1-2; TRBD1 might be the D (6 bases). V was pared by 5 bases and J by 2 bases, with 15 bases between. This CDR3 is 15 amino acids long. Germline V gene sequence: CDR1 LNHDA, CDR2 SQIVND (reference sequence). Here the CDR3 reads CASSLFTGFNYGYTF. The CDR3 region has the DNA TGTGCCAGTAGTCTCTTTACAGGGTTCAACTATGGCTACACCTTC.

The chain is built from TRBV10-3 and TRBJ1-4, with D tentatively TRBD1 (5 bases). The ends were cut back, 5 bases at V and 4 bases at J, with 8 bases in the middle. The CDR3 is made up of 13 amino acids. CDR1 and CDR2 (germline): ENHRY, SYGVKD. The CDR3 spells CAISQGFNEKLFF. The CDR3, as DNA: TGTGCCATCAGTCAGGGATTTAATGAAAAACTGTTTTTT.